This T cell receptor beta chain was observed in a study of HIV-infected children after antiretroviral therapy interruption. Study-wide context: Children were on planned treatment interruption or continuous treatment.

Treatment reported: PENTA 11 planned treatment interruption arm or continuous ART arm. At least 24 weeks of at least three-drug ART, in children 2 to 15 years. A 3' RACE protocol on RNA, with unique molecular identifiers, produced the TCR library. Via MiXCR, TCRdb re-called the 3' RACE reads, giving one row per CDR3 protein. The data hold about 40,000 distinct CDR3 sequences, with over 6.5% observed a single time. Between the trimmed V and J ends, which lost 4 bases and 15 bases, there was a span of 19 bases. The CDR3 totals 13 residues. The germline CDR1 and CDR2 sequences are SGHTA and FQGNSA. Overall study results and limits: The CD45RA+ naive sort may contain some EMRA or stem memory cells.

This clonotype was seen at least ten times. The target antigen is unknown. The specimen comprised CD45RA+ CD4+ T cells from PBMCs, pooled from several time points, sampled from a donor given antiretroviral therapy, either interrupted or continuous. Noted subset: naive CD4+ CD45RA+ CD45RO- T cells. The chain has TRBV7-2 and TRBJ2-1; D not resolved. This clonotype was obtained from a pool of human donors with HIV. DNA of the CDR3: TGTGCCAGCAGCTCCTACCCCCCGGCTGAACTGTTCTTC. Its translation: CASSSYPPAELFF. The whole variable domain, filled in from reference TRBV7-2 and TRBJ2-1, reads GAGVSQSPSNKVTEKGKDVELRCDPISGHTALYWYRQSLGQGLEFLIYFQGNSAPDKSGLPSDRFSAERTGGSVSTLTIQRTQQEDSAVYLCASSSYPPAELFFGPGTRLTVL.